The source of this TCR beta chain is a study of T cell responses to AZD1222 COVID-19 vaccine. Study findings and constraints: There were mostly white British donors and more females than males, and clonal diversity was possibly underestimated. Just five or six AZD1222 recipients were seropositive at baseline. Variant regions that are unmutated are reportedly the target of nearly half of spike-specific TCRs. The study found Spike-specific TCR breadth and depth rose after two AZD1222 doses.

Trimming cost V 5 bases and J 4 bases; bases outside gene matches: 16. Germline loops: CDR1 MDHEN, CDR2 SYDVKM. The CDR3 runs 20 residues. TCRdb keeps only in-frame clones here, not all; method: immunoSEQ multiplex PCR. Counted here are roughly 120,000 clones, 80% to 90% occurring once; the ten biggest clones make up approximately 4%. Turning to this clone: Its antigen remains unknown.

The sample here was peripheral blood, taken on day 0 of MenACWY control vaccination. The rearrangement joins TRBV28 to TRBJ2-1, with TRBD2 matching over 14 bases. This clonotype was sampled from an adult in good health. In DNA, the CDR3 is TGTGCCAGCAGTGGGTTGGGACTAGCGGGGGCGACCGACGAATACAATGAGCAGTTCTTC. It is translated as CASSGLGLAGATDEYNEQFF.